This note documents a single TCR beta chain sequence. What it binds is not known. PCR amplification relied on 60 Vbeta primers (plus 13 Jbeta primers). Produced via immunoSEQ multiplex PCR; TCRdb's table is partial and in-frame only. Among roughly 140,000 clones, around 81% were seen once, and the ten largest hold nearly 7%. Germline CDR1 and CDR2: SQVTM and ANQGSEA. V was pared by 3 bases and J by 2 bases, with 7 bases of the junction left unmatched. The CDR3 runs 15 residues. The data were taken from a study of cytomegalovirus exposure and HLA in healthy donors. Study context: The 95 million to 120 million unique TCR beta sequences, from some 170 million T cells, were found by an earlier analysis.

Study observations and caveats: A classifier reportedly called cytomegalovirus status with high sensitivity and specificity.

The receptor's source is a man aged 35 to 55 in good health and CMV-seropositive. Sequenced: PBMCs. The V gene is TRBV29-1, the J gene TRBJ1-3; 7 positions match TRBD1. CDR3 sequence (DNA): TGCAGCGTTGAGGGTAGGGGGCAAGCTGGAAACACCATATATTTT. It translates to CSVEGRGQAGNTIYF.